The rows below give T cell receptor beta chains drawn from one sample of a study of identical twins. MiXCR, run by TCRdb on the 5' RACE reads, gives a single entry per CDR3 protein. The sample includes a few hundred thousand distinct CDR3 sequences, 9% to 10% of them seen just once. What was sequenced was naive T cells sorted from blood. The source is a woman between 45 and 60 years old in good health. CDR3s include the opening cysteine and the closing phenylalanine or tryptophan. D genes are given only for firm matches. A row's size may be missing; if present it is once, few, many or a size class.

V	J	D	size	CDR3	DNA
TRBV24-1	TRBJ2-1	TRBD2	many	CATSDRTSGRDNEQFF	TGTGCCACCAGTGACCGGACTAGCGGGAGGGACAATGAGCAGTTCTTC
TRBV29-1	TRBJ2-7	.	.	CSVAPGVSSYEQYF	TGCAGCGTTGCGCCGGGGGTCAGCTCCTACGAGCAGTACTTC
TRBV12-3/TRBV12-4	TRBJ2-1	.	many	CASSLFGGGVTNNEQFF	TGTGCCAGCAGTTTATTTGGGGGGGGCGTCACAAACAATGAGCAGTTCTTC
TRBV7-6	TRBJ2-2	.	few	CASSRINTGELFF	TGTGCCAGCAGCCGAATCAACACCGGGGAGCTGTTTTTT
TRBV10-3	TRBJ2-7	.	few	CAISVVSSYEQYF	TGTGCCATCAGTGTTGTGAGTTCCTACGAGCAGTACTTC
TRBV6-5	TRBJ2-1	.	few	CASSYLTRGRWFF	TGTGCCAGCAGTTACTTAACCCGGGGCCGATGGTTCTTC
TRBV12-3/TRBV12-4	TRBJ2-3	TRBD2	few	CASLTSGRSTDTQYF	TGTGCCAGCCTAACTAGCGGGAGGAGCACAGATACGCAGTATTTT
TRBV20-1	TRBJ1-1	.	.	CSAPWTDTEAFF	TGCAGTGCTCCCTGGACCGACACTGAAGCTTTCTTT
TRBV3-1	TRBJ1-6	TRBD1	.	CASAGTGNNSPLHF	TGTGCCAGCGCCGGGACAGGGAATAATTCACCCCTCCACTTT
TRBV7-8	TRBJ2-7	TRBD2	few	CASSLLLAGGAYEQYF	TGTGCCAGCAGTCTTTTACTAGCGGGAGGAGCCTACGAGCAGTACTTC
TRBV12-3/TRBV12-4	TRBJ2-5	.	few	CASSWTGSGETQYF	TGTGCCAGCAGCTGGACGGGATCGGGAGAGACCCAGTACTTC
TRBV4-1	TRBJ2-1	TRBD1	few	CASSPGGAPTYNEQFF	TGCGCCAGCAGCCCAGGGGGAGCTCCGACCTACAATGAGCAGTTCTTC
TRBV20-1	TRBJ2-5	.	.	CSAFKLQETQYF	TGCAGTGCCTTCAAGCTCCAAGAGACCCAGTACTTC
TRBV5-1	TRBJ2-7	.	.	CASSQDARGDREQYF	TGCGCCAGCAGCCAAGACGCCAGGGGGGATCGAGAGCAGTACTTC
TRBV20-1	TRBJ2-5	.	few	CSVQGNWETQYF	TGCAGTGTTCAGGGGAATTGGGAGACCCAGTACTTC
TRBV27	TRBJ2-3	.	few	CASSQTETDYIADTQYF	TGTGCCAGCAGTCAAACCGAAACCGACTACATAGCAGATACGCAGTATTTT
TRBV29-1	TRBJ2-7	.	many	CSVRAARYEQYF	TGCAGCGTTAGGGCGGCCCGGTACGAGCAGTACTTC
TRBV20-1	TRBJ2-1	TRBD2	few	CSARPGLAGVYNEQFF	TGCAGTGCTAGACCGGGACTAGCGGGAGTCTACAATGAGCAGTTCTTC
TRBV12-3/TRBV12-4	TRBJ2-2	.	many	CASREGHTGELFF	TGTGCCAGCAGGGAGGGTCACACCGGGGAGCTGTTTTTT
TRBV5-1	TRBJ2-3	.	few	CASSLTQPTDTQYF	TGCGCCAGCAGCTTGACGCAGCCCACAGATACGCAGTATTTT